This T cell receptor (beta chain) appears in the sequencing data of a study of monozygotic twins with inflammatory bowel disease. Study-wide results and caveats: Repertoire similarity matched across concordant and discordant twins, perhaps owing to limited power. Reduced clonotype sharing with other individuals was observed in IBD patients relative to healthy twins, especially with disease activity. Nothing supported a single strong signal or clonotype that was associated with IBD.

Turning to this clonotype: Its antigen is unidentified.

The CDR3 contains 13 residues. Germline CDR1 is SGHRS and CDR2 is YFSETQ. UMIs bearing a 6-nucleotide sample barcode were added through template switching. Reanalyzing the 5' RACE reads, TCRdb keeps one entry per CDR3 protein, without DNA. The sample totals more than 110,000 distinct CDR3 sequences. The chain employs TRBV5-1 and TRBJ1-1. This sequence originates from a human donor with ulcerative colitis or Crohn's disease, or a healthy co-twin of an affected twin (not recorded which). Sample: blood. CDR3: CASSSRGITEAFF.